This TCR beta chain was profiled in a study of identical twins (dated by TCRdb to the mid-2010s). About the full investigation: The study deep-sequenced TCR alpha and beta repertoires from monozygotic twins, unrelated adults of various ages and cord blood to test whether fetal clonotypes persist. To rule out contamination, replicate twin experiments were performed at different times with different library preparation protocols.

The library was built by means of 5' RACE. Sequencing relied on an Illumina HiSeq 2000. Template switching added a universal primer binding site, and the final cDNA carried a unique molecular identifier that allowed TCR cDNA molecules to be counted accurately. Specific primers in the conserved constant-segment region were used to synthesize first-strand cDNA for the TCR alpha and beta chains. Each cDNA library was double barcoded, with a SMART-Mk sample barcode plus Illumina barcodes, to control for contamination. TruSeq adapter sequences along with Illumina sample barcodes were introduced in two successive PCR steps. TCR alpha and beta cDNA libraries were sequenced on the Illumina HiSeq platform with custom primers. In the paper's pipeline: Raw reads were processed with MiGEC to extract unique molecular identifiers, and MiXCR was used to determine CDR3 positions. For each individual, recombination models were inferred using an EM algorithm with the repgenHMM and IGoR tools. Shared clonotypes were analyzed with the tcR package in R, and sharing was normalized by the product of cloneset sizes. To study raw recombination free of thymic and clonal selection effects, out-of-frame nonproductive sequences were analyzed. Starting from the raw public reads, TCRdb applied fastp trimming at Q25, assembled clones with MiXCR and retained in-frame beta chains. Each CDR3 protein appears once, grouped with its most common genes and DNA. TCRdb, not the authors, supplied the V and J calls. This sample is represented by approximately 700,000 distinct CDR3 sequences; 18% of them were singletons. The top ten constitute around 13% of the sample.

From its cysteine to its phenylalanine, the CDR3 spans 15 amino acids. CDR3 DNA only is kept here, 45 bases in frame from base 1. V has 6 bases trimmed and J has 7 bases trimmed; junction bases matching no gene number 12. The investigation overall reported the following: Abundant cord blood beta clonotypes had fewer insertions, young adult naive repertoires showed a similar but weaker trend, and memory repertoires showed no such trend. A weaker excess of twin sharing was found in beta out-of-frame sequences because the signal-to-noise ratio was lowered by fewer shared sequences. In monozygotic twins, out-of-frame TCR alpha sharing was systematically underestimated by recombination models, although the models agreed with sharing between unrelated individuals. Because the same donors could not be followed over many years, conclusions were based on cross-sectional statistical analysis. Invariant T cells such as MAIT and iNKT could partly confound zero-insertion analyses, though diverse VJ usage argued against this for most clonotypes. Compared with coincidental sharing between unrelated individuals, out-of-frame TCR alpha sequences shared between twins had an excess of sequences with low generation probability.

A note on this clonotype: Its cognate antigen has yet to be identified. No base qualities exist here, and no much larger clone lies one base off it.

All donors were healthy Caucasians. The twin cohort comprised three pairs of female monozygotic twins, all aged roughly 18 to 29 years. The RNA used for TCR libraries was isolated from peripheral blood mononuclear cells. This sample was also put to use in a study of T cells expressing NK-cell markers. The second paper states: Three sorted T-cell subsets (CD3+CD56+NKG2C+, CD3+CD56+NKG2C- and CD3+CD56-NKG2C+) from fewer than 10 donors had their TCR beta-chain repertoires profiled. Seven of the eight sequenced donors were HCMV-seropositive and one was HCMV-seronegative. In several experiments an anti-gammadeltaTCR antibody was added to restrict sorting to alphabetaTCR-expressing T cells. In six donors, the dominant CD3+CD56+NKG2C+ clonotypes were found to rank among the top 10 CD8+ clonotypes and to make up about 1.0-7.5% of CD8+ T cells. Those dominant clonotypes were again the most abundant among CD3+CD56-NKG2C+ cells in a handful of donors, at roughly 25-60.1%. Whether the expanded NKG2C-expressing T cell clones were specific for HCMV antigens was left unclear. All eight donors whose samples were sequenced were randomly selected healthy volunteers, three of them men and five women. HCMV-specific IgG was detected in serum with a commercial ELISA kit to determine HCMV serostatus. For six donors, bulk peripheral blood T-cell repertoires were additionally sequenced from unsorted PBMC. MIGEC was used to demultiplex reads and group the reads by UMI, and MiTCR was used to assemble and quantify clonotypes. To exclude erroneous sequences, only TCR cDNA sequences supported by at least two reads were retained. The tcR package was used for downstream repertoire analysis, and clonotypes were matched between fractions using CDR3 nucleotide sequence together with V segment. VDJmatch was used to annotate antigen specificity against VDJdb, with one amino acid substitution in CDR3 allowed.

The material sequenced was PBMCs. This receptor chain uses TRBV12-3 or TRBV12-4 and TRBJ2-3; 8 central bases correspond to TRBD2. This receptor was identified in a woman between 18 and 29 years old in good health. Here is the DNA: TGTGCCAGCAGCCGGGGGGGAGGCAAGACGCATACGCAGTATTTT. Its translation is CASSRGGGKTHTQYF.